Reported below is one T cell receptor beta chain. The V end lost 8 bases, the J end lost 4 bases, and 12 bases lay between the germline ends. The CDR3 loop spans 13 amino acids. The germline gives CDR1 MNHEY, CDR2 SVGAGI. This record belongs to a study of blood T cell repertoires in COVID-19. About the study: Samples came from the United States, Italy and Spain, spanning acute and convalescent COVID-19.

In the authors' workflow: By means of reference gene primer amplification, nucleated cell counts were estimated. The table came from immunoSEQ multiplex PCR; TCRdb's copy has only in-frame clones and leaves some out. V, J and clone size are those of that table, while D and trimming were read from the DNA. The table records just under 350,000 clones, 83% of them present only once. The material sequenced was peripheral blood. This chain uses TRBV6-5 with TRBJ1-3; D unclear. This receptor was obtained from a man aged 25 to 40 with active or convalescent COVID-19. This CDR3 reads CASERLGGNTIYF. The CDR3 coding sequence is TGTGCCAGCGAAAGACTAGGCGGAAACACCATATATTTT.